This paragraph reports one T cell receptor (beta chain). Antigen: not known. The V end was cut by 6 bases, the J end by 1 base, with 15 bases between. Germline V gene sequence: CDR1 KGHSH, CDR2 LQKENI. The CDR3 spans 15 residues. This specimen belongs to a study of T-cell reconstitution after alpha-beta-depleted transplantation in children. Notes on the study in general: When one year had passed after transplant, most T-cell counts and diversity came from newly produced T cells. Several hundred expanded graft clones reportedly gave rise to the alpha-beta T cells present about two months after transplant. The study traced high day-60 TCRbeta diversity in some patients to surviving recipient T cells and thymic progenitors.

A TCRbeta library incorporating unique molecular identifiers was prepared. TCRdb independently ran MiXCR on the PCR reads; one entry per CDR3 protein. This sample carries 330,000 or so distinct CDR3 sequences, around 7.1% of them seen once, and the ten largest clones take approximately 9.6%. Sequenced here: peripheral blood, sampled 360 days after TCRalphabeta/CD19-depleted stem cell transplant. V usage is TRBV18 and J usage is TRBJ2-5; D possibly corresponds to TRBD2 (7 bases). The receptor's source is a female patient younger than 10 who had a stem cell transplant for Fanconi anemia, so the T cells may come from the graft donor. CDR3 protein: CASSHTRGAQETQYF. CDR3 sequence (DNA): TGTGCCAGCTCGCACACCCGGGGGGCCCAAGAGACCCAGTACTTC. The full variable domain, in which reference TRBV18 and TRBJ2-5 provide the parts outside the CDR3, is NAGVMQNPRHLVRRRGQEARLRCSPMKGHSHVYWYRQLPEEGLKFMVYLQKENIIDESGMPKERFSAEFPKEGPSILRIQQVVRGDSAAYFCASSHTRGAQETQYFGPGTRLLVL.